A selection of T cell receptor beta chains follows, all from one sample in a study of T cell responses to AZD1222 COVID-19 vaccine. Sequencing used immunoSEQ multiplex PCR; TCRdb keeps in-frame clones, though not all of them. This table holds approximately 130,000 clones, about 90% found once. The input for sequencing was peripheral blood, taken on day 0 of AZD1222 vaccination. Receptor source: an adult in good health. CDR3s include the opening cysteine and the closing phenylalanine or tryptophan. D genes are given only for firm matches. For some rows the clone size is stated as once, few or many, or as a class when expanded; others skip it.

d_call,j_call,v_call,clone_size,cdr3_nt,cdr3_aa
-,TRBJ1-3,TRBV15,-,TGTGCCACCAGCAGAGTGGCGGGATCTGATGGAAACACCATATATTTT,CATSRVAGSDGNTIYF
-,TRBJ2-1,TRBV7-9,-,TGTGCCAGCAGTTTCCTCTGGGGTCAGGAGTTCTTC,CASSFLWGQEFF
TRBD1,TRBJ1-2,TRBV10-3,-,TGTGCCATCAGTGAGTCGACAGGGAATAACTATGGCTACACCTTC,CAISESTGNNYGYTF
TRBD1,TRBJ1-2,TRBV29-1,few,TGCAGCGTGGGTGGGACAGTCGTCCACAACACCTTC,CSVGGTVVHNTF
TRBD2,TRBJ2-7,TRBV6-5,-,TGTGCCAGCAGTTACGGGACTAGCGGAAACTCCTACGAGCAGTACTTC,CASSYGTSGNSYEQYF
-,TRBJ1-4,TRBV4-1,-,TGCGCCAGCAGCCATCAGGTCATCAATGAAAAACTGTTTTTT,CASSHQVINEKLFF
TRBD1,TRBJ2-7,TRBV4-2,-,TGTGCCAGCAGCCACAGAGACGAACCGGGACAGGCATCCCCCGAGCAGTACTTC,CASSHRDEPGQASPEQYF
-,TRBJ2-1,TRBV7-8,once,TGTGCCAGCAGCTTCGCTCGGTCCAATGAGCAGTTCTTC,CASSFARSNEQFF
TRBD1,TRBJ1-2,TRBV7-8,-,TGTGCCAGCAGCTTAGCAGGGGGCGACTATGGCTACACCTTC,CASSLAGGDYGYTF
-,TRBJ1-1,TRBV2,-,TGTGCCAGCGGGGCGACACCGAACACTGAAGCTTTCTTT,CASGATPNTEAFF
-,TRBJ1-1,TRBV27,-,TGTGCCAGCAGTCCGAACCTCTTGAACACTGAAGCTTTCTTT,CASSPNLLNTEAFF
TRBD1,TRBJ2-7,TRBV6-5,-,TGTGCCACCGTGGACAGGGGAGCCTACGAGCAGTACTTC,CATVDRGAYEQYF
-,TRBJ1-3,TRBV5-4,-,TGTGCCAGCAGCCCTAGGACACCCTTTGACTCTGGAAACACCATATATTTT,CASSPRTPFDSGNTIYF
TRBD2,TRBJ2-1,TRBV5-1,many,TGCGCCAGCAGCTTCCAAGGACTAGCCCTGGACAATGAGCAGTTCTTC,CASSFQGLALDNEQFF
-,TRBJ2-2,TRBV7-9,few,TGTGCCAGCAGCCCGGGACCTTGGAACGGGGAGCTGTTTTTT,CASSPGPWNGELFF
TRBD1,TRBJ1-3,TRBV10-3,-,TGTGCCATCAGGGGACAGGGAGCTGGAAACACCATATATTTT,CAIRGQGAGNTIYF
-,TRBJ2-3,TRBV7-2,-,TGTGCCAGCAGCTCGGGAGTCGGGGATACGCAGTATTTT,CASSSGVGDTQYF
-,TRBJ2-5,TRBV4-1,once,TGCGCCAGCAGCCAAGGAGGGCCTGGCCAAGAGACCCAGTACTTC,CASSQGGPGQETQYF
-,TRBJ2-7,TRBV7-9,once,TGTGCCAGCAGCCTCGCGACAGGGAGGACCTACGAGCAGTACTTC,CASSLATGRTYEQYF
TRBD1,TRBJ1-2,TRBV18,-,TGTGCCATGAGGTCCGGGACAGATTATGGCTACACCTTC,CAMRSGTDYGYTF
-,TRBJ1-2,TRBV9,-,TGTGCCAGCAGCGGAGCAACCTTCGAGGGGATCTATGGCTACACCTTC,CASSGATFEGIYGYTF
-,TRBJ1-2,TRBV28,-,TGTGCCAGCAGTTGGACCGGGACACTTAACTATGGCTACACCTTC,CASSWTGTLNYGYTF
-,TRBJ1-5,TRBV6-5,-,TGTGCCAGCAGTTACGGGGACAATCAGCCCCAGCATTTT,CASSYGDNQPQHF
-,TRBJ2-4,TRBV6-4,-,TGTGCCAGCAGCCCAGGGGAGGGGGCGGATTACGGCATTCAGTACTTC,CASSPGEGADYGIQYF
-,TRBJ2-5,TRBV28,-,TGTGCCAGCAGGGAGCGAGAGACCCAGTACTTC,CASRERETQYF
TRBD1,TRBJ2-7,TRBV5-1,-,TGCGCCAGCAGCCTGGGGATCGGGACAGAAATCGAGCAGTACTTC,CASSLGIGTEIEQYF
-,TRBJ2-2,TRBV9,-,TGTGCCAGCAGCGTAGTAGGTGCAGGGGCGGCCGGGGAGCTGTTTTTT,CASSVVGAGAAGELFF
-,TRBJ2-2,TRBV3-1/TRBV3-2,-,TGTGCCAGCAGCCTACTAGGGGCGAACACCGGGGAGCTGTTTTTT,CASSLLGANTGELFF
-,TRBJ1-2,TRBV7-9,-,TGTGCCAGCAGCTCCAGATATGGCTACACCTTC,CASSSRYGYTF
-,TRBJ2-7,TRBV5-4,-,TGTGCCAGCAGCCGCCGGGGGGCATACGAGCAGTACTTC,CASSRRGAYEQYF
-,TRBJ2-7,TRBV12-5,-,TGTGCTAGTGGTTTGGTACTAGGGCGTGGCAGCTCCTACGAGCAGTACTTC,CASGLVLGRGSSYEQYF